These 27 T cell receptor beta chains came from one sample sequenced in a study of blood T cell repertoires in COVID-19. Measured with immunoSEQ multiplex PCR; TCRdb has only the in-frame clones, and not every one. The sample records approximately 280,000 clones, roughly 89% being singletons. Sequenced material: peripheral blood. The source is a man in his forties or fifties with acute or convalescent COVID-19.

The rearrangement uses TRBV2 and TRBJ1-3; TRBD1 is a possible D gene (5 bases). The CDR3 sequence is 13 residues long. Trimming removed 6 bases at V and 9 bases at J, with 15 bases between. Per germline, CDR1 SNHLY and CDR2 FYNNEI. The CDR3 reads CASRGQDRGTIYF. In DNA form, the CDR3 reads TGTGCCAGCAGGGGGCAGGACCGCGGCACCATATATTTT.

This clone has more than one count but fewer than ten. The rearrangement joins TRBV2 to TRBJ1-4, with 8 bases that match TRBD1. Germline CDR1 is SNHLY and CDR2 is FYNNEI. This CDR3 comprises 12 residues. Unmatched junction bases numbered 1, after V lost 7 bases and J lost 6 bases. This CDR3 is CASNRGDEKLFF. The CDR3 DNA reads TGTGCCAGCAACAGGGGGGATGAAAAACTGTTTTTT.

Only a few counts were recorded for this clone. The gene calls are TRBV18 and TRBJ2-7; D might be TRBD1 (5 bases). Trimming removed 1 base from V and 3 bases from J, with 13 bases in between. This CDR3 has 15 amino acids. The germline V gene has CDR1 KGHSH and CDR2 LQKENI. CDR3: CASSPLQGVGYEQYF. CDR3 bases: TGTGCCAGCTCACCACTGCAAGGGGTAGGCTACGAGCAGTACTTC.

This sequence joins TRBV2 and TRBJ2-7, with no clear D. Germline loops: CDR1 SNHLY, CDR2 FYNNEI. Trimming cost V 7 bases and J 0 bases, with 10 bases left between them. CDR3 size: 13 residues. The CDR3 spells CASTSAPSYEQYF. The DNA for the CDR3 is TGTGCCAGCACCAGCGCTCCCTCCTACGAGCAGTACTTC.

The chain carries TRBV19 and TRBJ1-6; D possibly corresponds to TRBD1 (5 bases). Trimming pared 3 bases from V and 6 bases from J, leaving 15 bases between. The CDR3 consists of 16 residues. Germline V lookup: CDR1 LNHDA, CDR2 SQIVND (reference sequence). The CDR3 DNA sequence: TGTGCCAGTAGTATCGGAGGGACCCTTATTAATTCACCCCTCCACTTT. Residues: CASSIGGTLINSPLHF.

This clone was detected only once. V gene TRBV10-3 combines with J gene TRBJ2-7; D unclear. The germline V and J ends were trimmed by 7 bases and 2 bases, with 12 bases remaining between them. This CDR3 spans 13 amino acids. Germline-derived CDR1 and CDR2 are ENHRY and SYGVKD. The CDR3 sequence is CAITSTETYEQYF. CDR3 bases: TGTGCCATCACTTCCACAGAGACCTACGAGCAGTACTTC.

The chain links TRBV5-4 to TRBJ1-1; TRBD1 matches 11 bases. Per germline, CDR1 SGHNT and CDR2 YYREEE (reference sequence). The junction had 10 bases not matched to a gene; V was cut back by 4 bases and J by 5 bases. The CDR3 loop spans 16 amino acids. The CDR3, as DNA: TGTGCCAGCAGCGCCCCACCCGGGACAGGGGGGACTGAAGCTTTCTTT. Translated: CASSAPPGTGGTEAFF.

This clone was observed a single time. This chain links TRBV29-1 with TRBJ2-7; no clear D gene. The CDR3 runs to 11 residues. With 4 bases removed from V and 2 bases from J, the gap between germline ends came to 6 bases. From germline, CDR1 is SQVTM and CDR2 ANQGSEA. The CDR3 loop reads CSVGQPYEQYF. CDR3 bases: TGCAGCGTTGGACAACCCTACGAGCAGTACTTC.

The V gene is TRBV7-2, the J gene TRBJ2-1; a possible D gene is TRBD2 (6 bases). Germline CDR1 SGHTA, CDR2 FQGNSA. V was clipped by 1 base and J by 0 bases, with 13 bases between them. CDR3 length: 17 residues. CDR3 protein: CASSLDRDFSSYNEQFF. The CDR3 DNA follows: TGTGCCAGCAGCTTAGACCGGGACTTTAGCTCCTACAATGAGCAGTTCTTC.

Concerning this clone itself: The sample holds other DNA sequences that translate to the same CDR3. The gene calls are TRBV6-5 and TRBJ1-6; D perhaps matches TRBD1 (6 bases). Trimming stripped 6 bases from V and 7 bases from J, with 13 bases between. The germline CDR1 and CDR2 sequences are MNHEY and SVGAGI. CDR3 length: 14 amino acids. This CDR3 reads CASSRTEYNSPLHF. The CDR3 DNA reads as TGTGCCAGCAGCCGGACAGAATACAATTCACCCCTCCACTTT.

V gene TRBV5-4 combines with J gene TRBJ2-3; TRBD2 matches 7 bases. Germline CDR1 and CDR2: SGHNT and YYREEE (reference sequence). J lost 5 bases, V lost 4 bases, and 7 bases had no gene match. This CDR3 is 14 amino acids long. For the CDR3, the DNA is TGTGCCAGCAGCCCGGGACTATCAGGAGATACGCAGTATTTT. It translates to CASSPGLSGDTQYF.

The sample holds many counts of this clone. The CDR3 sequence is CASSEDRGKVTEAFF. Here the CDR3 DNA reads TGTGCCAGCAGTGAAGACAGGGGGAAAGTCACTGAAGCTTTCTTT. This chain uses TRBV6-1 with TRBJ1-1; TRBD1 aligns across 8 bases. Germline V lookup: CDR1 MNHNS, CDR2 SASEGT. CDR3 size: 15 residues. With 1 base clipped from V and 4 bases from J, the junction kept 5 bases outside the gene matches.

The sample holds one count of this clone. V is TRBV5-4 and J is TRBJ2-1, with TRBD2 matching over 9 bases. The CDR3 consists of 16 residues. Germline V gene data show CDR1 as SGHNT and CDR2 as YYREEE (reference sequence). The ends lost 0 bases at V and 7 bases at J; junction bases unmatched: 8. This chain's CDR3 is CASSLGAGGPRNEQFF. In DNA, the CDR3 is TGTGCCAGCAGCTTGGGGGCGGGGGGGCCGCGGAATGAGCAGTTCTTC.

A few counts support this clone. This chain joins TRBV10-1 and TRBJ1-1; tentatively, D is TRBD1 (5 bases). Germline CDR1 WNHNN, CDR2 SYGVQD (reference sequence). V was pared by 9 bases and J by 2 bases, with 13 bases between. The CDR3 spans 13 residues. CDR3 sequence reads: CASRSTANTEAFF. The DNA for the CDR3 is TGCGCCAGTAGATCGACAGCCAACACTGAAGCTTTCTTT.

The chain has TRBV5-1 and TRBJ1-1; 7 bases are shared with TRBD1. The length of the CDR3 is 13 residues. Germline CDR1 and CDR2: SGHRS and YFSETQ. The ends lost 4 bases at V and 8 bases at J; junction bases unmatched: 8. For the CDR3, the DNA is TGCGCCAGCAGCCCTCGGGACAGTTCCGAAGCTTTCTTT. This codes for CASSPRDSSEAFF.

The V call is TRBV2, the J call TRBJ1-5; 7 nucleotides line up with TRBD1. Germline assignment: CDR1 SNHLY and CDR2 FYNNEI. V lost 1 base, J lost 4 bases, and 10 bases stayed unmatched. CDR3 length: 17 residues. The CDR3 DNA reads as TGTGCCAGCAGTGAAGTTGGTGTTGGGACAGATAATCAGCCCCAGCATTTT. Residues: CASSEVGVGTDNQPQHF.

This rearrangement joins TRBV6-5 to TRBJ1-2, with 12 bases matching TRBD1. The CDR3 loop spans 15 amino acids. Per the germline V gene, CDR1 is MNHEY and CDR2 is SVGAGI. The trim removed 6 bases at V and 7 bases at J, leaving 9 bases unmatched. CDR3 sequence: CASRGTGTGGSGYTF. The CDR3 nucleotides read TGTGCCAGCAGAGGTACCGGGACAGGGGGCTCTGGCTACACCTTC.

The CDR3 here is CATSGGNGSPLHF. The CDR3 region has the DNA TGTGCCACCAGTGGAGGGAACGGTTCACCCCTCCACTTT. The rearrangement links TRBV24-1 to TRBJ1-6; D ambiguous. Trimming left V 5 bases short and J 9 bases short, with 10 bases between. The germline V gene has CDR1 KGHDR and CDR2 SFDVKD. The CDR3 is 13 residues long.

This rearrangement joins TRBV12-3 or TRBV12-4 to TRBJ1-3; the match to TRBD1 covers 7 bases. V was pared by 6 bases and J by 4 bases, with 3 bases of the junction left unmatched. The CDR3 extends over 13 amino acids. CDR3 residues: CASRPGGGNTIYF. The CDR3 DNA reads TGTGCCAGCAGACCAGGGGGAGGAAACACCATATATTTT.

This clone was found once. The V gene is TRBV5-1, the J gene TRBJ1-2; maybe TRBD1 (5 bases). Trimming cost V 2 bases and J 6 bases, with 14 bases left between them. This CDR3 has 14 amino acids. Germline V gene data show CDR1 as SGHRS and CDR2 as YFSETQ. CDR3 nucleotide sequence: TGCGCCAGCAGCTTAGAACCGGCAGGGCATGGCTACACCTTC. This translates into CASSLEPAGHGYTF. Together with reference TRBV5-1 and TRBJ1-2, the CDR3 gives the full variable domain: KAGVTQTPRYLIKTRGQQVTLSCSPISGHRSVSWYQQTPGQGLQFLFEYFSETQRNKGNFPGRFSGRQFSNSRSEMNVSTLELGDSALYLCASSLEPAGHGYTFGSGTRLTVV.

The chain couples TRBV10-1 to TRBJ2-2; TRBD1 matches at 8 bases. The V segment lost 6 bases and the J segment 6 bases; nucleotides outside the gene matches: 6. The CDR3 is 14 amino acids. Germline CDR1 WNHNN, CDR2 SYGVQD (reference sequence). The CDR3 sequence: CASSQGQAPGELFF. CDR3 coding DNA: TGCGCCAGCAGCCAGGGACAGGCACCCGGGGAGCTGTTTTTT.

The chain couples TRBV27 to TRBJ1-2, with 8 positions matching TRBD1. V dropped 2 bases and J dropped 4; count of bases not matched to a gene: 9. The CDR3 has 16 amino acids. Germline V gene sequence: CDR1 MNHEY, CDR2 SMNVEV (reference sequence). For the CDR3, the DNA is TGTGCCAGCAGTTTAATCCCTGACGGACAGGGCTATGGCTACACCTTC. Translated, it gives CASSLIPDGQGYGYTF.

V usage is TRBV24-1 and J usage is TRBJ1-5; 8 bases match TRBD1. Trimming at V came to 7 bases and at J to 3 bases, leaving 4 bases not matched to a gene. The CDR3 totals 14 residues. Germline values: CDR1 KGHDR, CDR2 SFDVKD. The DNA of the CDR3 is TGTGCCACCAGAGGACAGGGCCTCAATCAGCCCCAGCATTTT. This encodes CATRGQGLNQPQHF.

The rearrangement links TRBV3-1 (or the pseudogene TRBV3-2) to TRBJ2-1, with TRBD2 matching over 9 bases. The CDR3 sequence is 16 residues long. Trimming removed 4 bases from V and 4 bases from J; junction bases left unmatched: 8. CDR1 and CDR2 from the germline V gene are LGHDT and YNNKEL (reference sequence). This CDR3 reads CASSRGVAGAYNEQFF. The CDR3 region has the DNA TGTGCCAGCAGCCGAGGGGTAGCGGGGGCGTACAATGAGCAGTTCTTC.

CDR3 DNA sequence: TGTGCCAGCAGCTACGCGATAACTAGATTGAATGAGCAGTTCTTC. Translating it yields CASSYAITRLNEQFF. The rearrangement joins TRBV7-2 to TRBJ2-1; maybe TRBD2 (5 bases). V was trimmed by 4 bases and J by 7 bases, leaving 17 bases between them. Germline lookup yields CDR1 SGHTA and CDR2 FQGNSA. This CDR3 comprises 15 residues.

The V call is TRBV12-3 or TRBV12-4, the J call TRBJ1-6; no clear D gene. The ends were cut back, 2 bases at V and 10 bases at J, with 9 bases in the middle. The CDR3 loop spans 13 amino acids. The CDR3 nucleotides read TGTGCCAGCAGTTTATACCCCGGGTCACCCCTCCACTTT. Protein sequence: CASSLYPGSPLHF.

The chain recombines TRBV5-1 with TRBJ1-5; 7 positions agree with TRBD1. The CDR3 length is 18 residues. CDR1 and CDR2 (germline): SGHRS, YFSETQ. The ends lost 0 bases at V and 3 bases at J; junction bases unmatched: 12. CDR3 sequence: CASSLAGQSSGYNQPQHF. CDR3 bases: TGCGCCAGCAGCTTGGCGGGACAGTCGTCGGGATACAATCAGCCCCAGCATTTT.